These 4 T cell receptor beta chains were all obtained from the same sample, sequenced in a study of blood T cell repertoires in COVID-19. Repertoires were generated with immunoSEQ multiplex PCR, while TCRdb's copy carries only in-frame clones and drops some. The sample lists about 250,000 clones, about 80% seen once, with approximately 4% in the top ten. Sequenced sample: peripheral blood. The receptors originated from a man aged 50 to 60 with active or convalescent COVID-19.

This sequence joins TRBV7-8 and TRBJ2-1, with TRBD1 matching over 7 bases. Germline lookup yields CDR1 SGHVS and CDR2 FQNEAQ. Trimming cost V 5 bases and J 6 bases; bases outside gene matches: 7. The CDR3 length is 14 residues. CDR3: CASSPGQLPNEQFF. The CDR3 coding sequence is TGTGCCAGCAGCCCGGGACAGCTTCCCAATGAGCAGTTCTTC.

This clone was found a few times. This rearrangement joins TRBV6-1 to TRBJ1-1, with D perhaps matching TRBD1 (5 bases). In germline, CDR1 is MNHNS, CDR2 SASEGT. V shed 3 bases and J shed 5 bases, with 16 bases lying between them. The CDR3 spans 15 residues. The CDR3 DNA follows: TGTGCCAGCAGTGATAAAGGGGCGCGGTTGACTGAAGCTTTCTTT. Its translation: CASSDKGARLTEAFF.

This clone was counted a few times. The chain links TRBV7-9 to TRBJ1-4; 8 bases map to TRBD1. J lost 1 base, V lost 5 bases, and 6 bases had no gene match. The CDR3 has 16 residues. Germline assignment: CDR1 SEHNR and CDR2 FQNEAQ (reference sequence). The CDR3 is CASSPRQGQTNEKLFF. The CDR3 DNA is TGTGCCAGCAGCCCTCGACAGGGGCAAACTAATGAAAAACTGTTTTTT.

V gene TRBV28 combines with J gene TRBJ1-1, with 7 bases lining up with TRBD1. The CDR3 spans 15 residues. The V segment lost 7 bases and the J segment 4 bases; nucleotides outside the gene matches: 12. Germline V gene sequence: CDR1 MDHEN, CDR2 SYDVKM. Written as DNA, the CDR3 is TGTGCCAGCACCCCTGTGGAGGGGGCCGGCACTGAAGCTTTCTTT. It translates to CASTPVEGAGTEAFF. Looking up the rest from reference TRBV28 and TRBJ1-1 gives the full variable domain: DVKVTQSSRYLVKRTGEKVFLECVQDMDHENMFWYRQDPGLGLRLIYFSYDVKMKEKGDIPEGYSVSREKKERFSLILESASTNQTSMYLCASTPVEGAGTEAFFGQGTRLTVV.